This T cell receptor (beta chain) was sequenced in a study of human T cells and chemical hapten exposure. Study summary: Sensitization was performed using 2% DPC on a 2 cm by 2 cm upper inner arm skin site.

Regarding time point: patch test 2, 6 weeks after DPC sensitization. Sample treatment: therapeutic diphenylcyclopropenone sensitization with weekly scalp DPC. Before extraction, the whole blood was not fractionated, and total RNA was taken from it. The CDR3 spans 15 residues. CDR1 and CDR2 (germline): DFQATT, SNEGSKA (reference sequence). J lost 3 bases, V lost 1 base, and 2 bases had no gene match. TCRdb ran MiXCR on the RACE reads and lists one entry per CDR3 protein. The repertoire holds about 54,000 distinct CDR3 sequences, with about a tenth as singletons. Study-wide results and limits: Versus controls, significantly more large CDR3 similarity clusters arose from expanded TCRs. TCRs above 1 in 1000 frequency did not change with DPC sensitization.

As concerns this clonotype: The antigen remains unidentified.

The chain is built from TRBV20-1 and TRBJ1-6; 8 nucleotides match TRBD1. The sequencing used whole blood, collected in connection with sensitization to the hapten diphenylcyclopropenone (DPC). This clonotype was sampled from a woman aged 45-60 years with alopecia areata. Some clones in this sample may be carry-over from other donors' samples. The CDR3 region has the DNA TGCAGTGCTAGAGGGACAGGGAACTATAATTCACCCCTCCACTTT. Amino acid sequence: CSARGTGNYNSPLHF.